These 18 T cell receptor beta chains share one sample of origin, sequenced in a study of T cell changes during pregnancy in multiple sclerosis. Method: immunoSEQ multiplex PCR; TCRdb's copy keeps in-frame clones and lacks some. The table has tens of thousands of clones, more than 70% seen once. This specimen consisted of peripheral blood, obtained in the first trimester of pregnancy. These receptors were obtained from a female donor in good health, enrolled as a control in a pregnancy study.

The chain couples TRBV4-2 to TRBJ2-5; D not resolved. Trimming cost V 0 bases and J 5 bases, with 13 bases left between them. The CDR3 is 15 residues long. Germline CDR1 reads LGHNA; CDR2 reads YNFKEQ. This chain's CDR3 is CASSQDSHLWETQYF. The CDR3 DNA is TGTGCCAGCAGCCAAGATAGTCACCTATGGGAGACCCAGTACTTC.

This clone was seen a single time. The gene calls are TRBV28 and TRBJ2-5, with D maybe TRBD2 (5 bases). Germline V CDR1 and CDR2: MDHEN, SYDVKM. This CDR3 has 17 residues. V gave up 7 bases and J gave up 4 bases, with 25 bases separating them. DNA of the CDR3: TGTGCCAGCAACGCCCCCAGAGGGAAGGAGTGGGGAGAGACCCAGTACTTC. This sequence encodes CASNAPRGKEWGETQYF.

CDR3 sequence: CASSEAGLGDIQYF. DNA for the CDR3: TGTGCCAGCAGTGAAGCGGGCCTGGGGGACATTCAGTACTTC. The chain uses TRBV28 and TRBJ2-4; TRBD2 might be the D (6 bases). V was pared by 5 bases and J by 8 bases, with 16 bases between. The CDR3 totals 14 residues. The germline CDR1 and CDR2 sequences are MDHEN and SYDVKM.

This clone turned up a few times. The rearrangement links TRBV18 to TRBJ2-1; TRBD2 might be the D (5 bases). The CDR3 length is 14 residues. The germline V gene encodes CDR1 KGHSH and CDR2 LQKENI. The ends were cut back, 2 bases at V and 10 bases at J, with 15 bases in the middle. CDR3: CASSPTDYLREQFF. The CDR3 DNA follows: TGTGCCAGCTCACCAACAGACTACCTTCGGGAGCAGTTCTTC.

This clone has only one observation. The chain has TRBV4-3 and TRBJ2-7; 10 bases map to TRBD2. Looked up from germline, CDR1 is LGHNA and CDR2 is YSLEER. The CDR3 sequence is 15 residues long. After removal of 4 bases from V and 3 bases from J, the junction contained 6 bases not matched to a gene. The CDR3 coding sequence is TGCGCCAGCAGCCCAGGACTAGCGGACAACTACGAGCAGTACTTC. Translated, it gives CASSPGLADNYEQYF.

V usage is TRBV28 and J usage is TRBJ1-4; the D gene is possibly TRBD1 (6 bases). This CDR3 is built from 14 residues. V lost 4 bases to trimming and J lost 7 bases, with 13 bases between them. Germline CDR1 MDHEN, CDR2 SYDVKM. CDR3 sequence: CASSSPGHIEKLFF. CDR3 DNA sequence: TGTGCCAGCAGTTCACCGGGACATATTGAAAAACTGTTTTTT.

The chain employs TRBV6-5 and TRBJ2-2; D perhaps matches TRBD2 (5 bases). Germline CDR1 MNHEY, CDR2 SVGAGI. The CDR3 loop spans 16 amino acids. V lost 4 bases to trimming and J lost 2 bases, with 14 bases between them. CDR3 amino acids: CASSWRFRTNTGELFF. The CDR3 nucleotides are TGTGCCAGCAGTTGGAGGTTCAGGACTAACACCGGGGAGCTGTTTTTT.

The rearrangement joins TRBV27 to TRBJ2-3, with D perhaps TRBD2 (6 bases). The V end lost 6 bases, the J end lost 2 bases, and 12 bases lay between the germline ends. The CDR3 is 14 residues long. CDR1 and CDR2 (germline): MNHEY, SMNVEV (reference sequence). This chain's CDR3 is CASSRLDDTDTQYF. The DNA of the CDR3 is TGTGCCAGCAGCCGACTAGACGACACAGATACGCAGTATTTT.

This chain uses TRBV7-9 with TRBJ2-1, with 15 bases matching TRBD2. V lost 5 bases, J lost 9 bases, and 11 bases stayed unmatched. Germline CDR1 is SEHNR and CDR2 is FQNEAQ (reference sequence). The CDR3 is 17 residues long. CDR3 amino acids: CASSAKGTSGRLVEQFF. The CDR3 DNA is TGTGCCAGCAGCGCCAAGGGGACTAGCGGGAGGCTCGTTGAGCAGTTCTTC.

The CDR3 nucleotides read TGCGCCAGCAGCCCCCCTAGCGGGAGCCCCTACGAGCAGTACTTC. Residues: CASSPPSGSPYEQYF. The V call is TRBV5-1, the J call TRBJ2-7; 10 bases align to TRBD2. This CDR3 is 15 amino acids long. V shed 4 bases, J shed 2 bases, and the junction held 6 bases outside the gene matches. Per germline, CDR1 SGHRS and CDR2 YFSETQ.

The chain recombines TRBV5-1 with TRBJ2-1; D unclear. V was clipped by 3 bases and J by 0 bases, with 7 bases between them. CDR1 is SGHRS, CDR2 YFSETQ, per germline. This CDR3 is built from 14 residues. CDR3 amino acids: CASSSDISYNEQFF. The CDR3 DNA is TGCGCCAGCAGCTCAGATATCTCCTACAATGAGCAGTTCTTC.

This clone is a singleton in its sample. The J gene is TRBJ1-5, the V gene TRBV7-8; D uncertain. Looked up from germline, CDR1 is SGHVS and CDR2 is FQNEAQ. Trimming took off 5 bases at V and 5 bases at J, with 7 bases between the two ends. CDR3 length: 12 amino acids. The CDR3 region is CASSPPHQPQHF. In nucleotides, the CDR3 is TGTGCCAGCAGCCCCCCTCATCAGCCCCAGCATTTT.

This clone occurred a few times. The CDR3 sequence is CASSQSRAGTEAFF. In DNA form, the CDR3 reads TGTGCCAGCAGCCAATCCAGGGCAGGCACTGAAGCTTTCTTT. This sequence joins TRBV4-2 and TRBJ1-1, with TRBD1 as a possible D gene (5 bases). Deletions cut 2 bases from V and 4 bases from J, with 11 bases between. Germline V gives CDR1 LGHNA, CDR2 YNFKEQ. This CDR3 has 14 amino acids.

In this sample, this clone turned up once. The chain uses TRBV6-4 and TRBJ1-5; 7 positions match TRBD1. CDR3 length: 18 amino acids. V trimming: 0 bases; J trimming: 0 bases; junction bases outside the gene matches: 8. In germline, CDR1 is MRHNA, CDR2 SNTAGT. CDR3 region: CASSDSGGGRDSNQPQHF. As DNA, the CDR3 is TGTGCCAGCAGTGACTCAGGGGGCGGAAGGGATAGCAATCAGCCCCAGCATTTT.

The V gene is TRBV28, the J gene TRBJ1-4; TRBD1 aligns across 8 bases. The junction had 5 bases not matched to a gene; V was cut back by 6 bases and J by 2 bases. The CDR3 is 15 residues long. Germline V gives CDR1 MDHEN, CDR2 SYDVKM. CDR3: CASSNTGGTNEKLFF. The CDR3 DNA is TGTGCCAGCAGCAACACAGGGGGGACTAATGAAAAACTGTTTTTT.

V and J are TRBV12-5 and TRBJ2-5; 10 nucleotides agree with TRBD2. Germline CDR1 LGHNT, CDR2 FRNRAP. V gave up 3 bases and J gave up 4 bases; unmatched junction bases: 5. The CDR3 runs to 15 residues. The CDR3 region has the DNA TGTGCTAGTGGTTTAGTTAGCGGGGGGCGAGAGACCCAGTACTTC. The encoded protein is CASGLVSGGRETQYF.

The rearrangement uses TRBV6-4 and TRBJ2-3, with 10 bases aligning to TRBD2. Trimming took 5 bases from V and 2 from J; bases not matched to a gene: 4. This CDR3 is built from 15 residues. The germline V gene has CDR1 MRHNA and CDR2 SNTAGT. DNA of the CDR3: TGTGCCAGCAGTCAAAGCGGGGGGGCCACAGATACGCAGTATTTT. Protein sequence: CASSQSGGATDTQYF.

The V and J genes are TRBV30 and TRBJ1-1, with D unclear. Germline-derived CDR1 and CDR2 are GTSNPN and SVGIG (reference sequence). Trimming cost V 2 bases and J 3 bases, with 7 bases left between them. The CDR3 is made up of 12 amino acids. For the CDR3, the DNA is TGTGCCTGGAGTCCCTTTTACACTGAAGCTTTCTTT. Amino acid sequence: CAWSPFYTEAFF.